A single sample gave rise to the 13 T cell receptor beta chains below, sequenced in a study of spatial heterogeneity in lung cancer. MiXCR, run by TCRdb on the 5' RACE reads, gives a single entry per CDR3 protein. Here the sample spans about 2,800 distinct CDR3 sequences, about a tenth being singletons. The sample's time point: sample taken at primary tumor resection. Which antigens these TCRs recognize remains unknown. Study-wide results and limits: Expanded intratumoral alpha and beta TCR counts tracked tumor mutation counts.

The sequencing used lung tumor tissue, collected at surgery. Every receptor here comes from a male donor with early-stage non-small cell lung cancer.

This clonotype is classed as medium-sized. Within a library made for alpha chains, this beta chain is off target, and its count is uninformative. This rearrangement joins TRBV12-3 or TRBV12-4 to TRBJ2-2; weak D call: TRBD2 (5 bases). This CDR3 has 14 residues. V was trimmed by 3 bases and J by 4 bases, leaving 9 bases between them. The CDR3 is CASSFWESTGELFF. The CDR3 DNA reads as TGTGCCAGCAGTTTTTGGGAGAGCACCGGGGAGCTGTTTTTT.

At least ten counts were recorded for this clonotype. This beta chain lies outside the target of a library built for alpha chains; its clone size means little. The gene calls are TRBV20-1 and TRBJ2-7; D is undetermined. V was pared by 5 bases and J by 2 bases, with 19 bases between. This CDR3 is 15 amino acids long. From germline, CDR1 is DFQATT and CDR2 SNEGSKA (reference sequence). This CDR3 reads CSAPTHGGRPYEQYF. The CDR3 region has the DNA TGCAGTGCTCCCACCCACGGCGGCAGGCCCTACGAGCAGTACTTC.

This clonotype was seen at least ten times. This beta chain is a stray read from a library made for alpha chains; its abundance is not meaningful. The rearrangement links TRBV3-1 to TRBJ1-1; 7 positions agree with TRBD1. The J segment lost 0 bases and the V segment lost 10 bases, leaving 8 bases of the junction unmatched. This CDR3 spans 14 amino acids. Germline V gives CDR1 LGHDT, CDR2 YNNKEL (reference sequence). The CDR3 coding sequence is TGTGCCACAAAGGCAGGGGGTCTGAACACTGAAGCTTTCTTT. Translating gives CATKAGGLNTEAFF.

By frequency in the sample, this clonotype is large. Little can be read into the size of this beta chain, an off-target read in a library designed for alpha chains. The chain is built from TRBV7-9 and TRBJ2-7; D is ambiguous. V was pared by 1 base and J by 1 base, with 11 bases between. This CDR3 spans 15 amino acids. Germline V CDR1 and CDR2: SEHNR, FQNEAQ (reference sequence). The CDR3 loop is CASSLVSGKSYEQYF. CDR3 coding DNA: TGTGCCAGCAGCTTAGTTTCGGGTAAATCCTACGAGCAGTACTTC.

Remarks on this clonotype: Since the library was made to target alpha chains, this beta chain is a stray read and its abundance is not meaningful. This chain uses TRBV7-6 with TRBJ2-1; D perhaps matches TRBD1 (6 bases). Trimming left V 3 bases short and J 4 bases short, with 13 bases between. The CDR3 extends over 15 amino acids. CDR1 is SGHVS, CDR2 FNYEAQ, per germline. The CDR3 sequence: CASSFIGGRYNEQFF. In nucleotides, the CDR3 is TGTGCCAGCAGCTTTATTGGGGGCAGGTACAATGAGCAGTTCTTC. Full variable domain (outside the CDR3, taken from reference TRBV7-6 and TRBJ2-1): GAGVSQSPRYKVTKRGQDVALRCDPISGHVSLYWYRQALGQGPEFLTYFNYEAQQDKSGLPNDRFSAERPEGSISTLTIQRTEQRDSAMYRCASSFIGGRYNEQFFGPGTRLTVL.

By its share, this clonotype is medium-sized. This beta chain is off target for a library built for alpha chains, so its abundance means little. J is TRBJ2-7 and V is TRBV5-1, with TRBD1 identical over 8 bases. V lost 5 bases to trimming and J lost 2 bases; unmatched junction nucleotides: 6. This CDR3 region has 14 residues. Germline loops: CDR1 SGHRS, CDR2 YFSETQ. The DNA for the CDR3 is TGCGCCAGCAGGAGGCAGGGGGCCGCCTACGAGCAGTACTTC. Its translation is CASRRQGAAYEQYF.

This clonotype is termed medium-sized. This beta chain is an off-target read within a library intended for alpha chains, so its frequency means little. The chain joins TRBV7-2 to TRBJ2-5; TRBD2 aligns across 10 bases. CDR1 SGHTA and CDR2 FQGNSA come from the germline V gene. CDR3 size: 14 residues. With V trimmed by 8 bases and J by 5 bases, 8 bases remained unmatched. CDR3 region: CASGERGGAETQYF. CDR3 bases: TGTGCCAGCGGAGAGCGGGGGGGCGCGGAGACCCAGTACTTC.

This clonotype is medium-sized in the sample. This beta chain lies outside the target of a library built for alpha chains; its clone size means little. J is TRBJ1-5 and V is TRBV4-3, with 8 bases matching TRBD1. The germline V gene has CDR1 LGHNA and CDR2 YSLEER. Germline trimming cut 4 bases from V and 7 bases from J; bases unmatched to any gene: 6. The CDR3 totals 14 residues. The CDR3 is CASSPSDRAQPQHF. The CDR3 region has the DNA TGCGCCAGCAGCCCCTCGGACAGGGCACAGCCCCAGCATTTT.

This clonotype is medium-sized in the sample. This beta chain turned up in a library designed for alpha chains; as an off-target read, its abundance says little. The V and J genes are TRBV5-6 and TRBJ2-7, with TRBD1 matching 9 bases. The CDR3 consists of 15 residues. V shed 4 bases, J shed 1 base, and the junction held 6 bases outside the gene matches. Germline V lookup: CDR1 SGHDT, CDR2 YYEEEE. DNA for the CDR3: TGTGCCAGCAGCGAGACAGGGGGTGCATCCTACGAGCAGTACTTC. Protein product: CASSETGGASYEQYF.

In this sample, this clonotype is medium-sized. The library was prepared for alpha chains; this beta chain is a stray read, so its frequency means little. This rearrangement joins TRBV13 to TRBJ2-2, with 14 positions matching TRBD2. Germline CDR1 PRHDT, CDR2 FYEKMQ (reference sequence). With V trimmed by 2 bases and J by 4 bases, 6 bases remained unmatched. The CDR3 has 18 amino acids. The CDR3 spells CASSLTPGLAGATGELFF. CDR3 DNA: TGTGCCAGCAGCTTAACACCGGGACTAGCGGGAGCCACCGGGGAGCTGTTTTTT.

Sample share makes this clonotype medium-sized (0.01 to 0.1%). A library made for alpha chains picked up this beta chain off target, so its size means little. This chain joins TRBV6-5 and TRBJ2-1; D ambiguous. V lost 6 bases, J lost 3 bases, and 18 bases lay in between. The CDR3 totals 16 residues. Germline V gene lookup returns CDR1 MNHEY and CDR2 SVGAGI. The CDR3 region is CASSSGPNLNYNEQFF. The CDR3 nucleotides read TGTGCCAGCAGCTCTGGGCCGAACCTTAACTACAATGAGCAGTTCTTC.

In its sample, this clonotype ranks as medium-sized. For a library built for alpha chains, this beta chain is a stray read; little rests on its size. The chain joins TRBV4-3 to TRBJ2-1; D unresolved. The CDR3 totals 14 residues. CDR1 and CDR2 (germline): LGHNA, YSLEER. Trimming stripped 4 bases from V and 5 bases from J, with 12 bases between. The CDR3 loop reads CASSRVLGHNEQFF. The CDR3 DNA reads TGCGCCAGCAGCCGCGTCTTGGGTCACAATGAGCAGTTCTTC.

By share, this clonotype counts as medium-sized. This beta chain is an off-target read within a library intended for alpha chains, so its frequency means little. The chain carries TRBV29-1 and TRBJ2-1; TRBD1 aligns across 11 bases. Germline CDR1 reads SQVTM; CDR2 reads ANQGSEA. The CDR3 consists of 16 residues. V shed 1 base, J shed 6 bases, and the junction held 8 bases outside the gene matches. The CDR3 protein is CSVEVWRDRGINEQFF. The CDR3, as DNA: TGCAGCGTTGAAGTTTGGAGGGACAGGGGGATCAATGAGCAGTTCTTC.